The 10 T cell receptor beta chains listed next were all sequenced from one sample in a study of persistence of HIV-infected CD4 T cells. Cells were stimulated with overlapping HIV-1 Gag 15-mer peptides. CD40L/CD69 double-negative CD45RO-high memory CD4+ T cells were collected. Sequencing used immunoSEQ version 4 in survey mode. Measured with immunoSEQ multiplex PCR; TCRdb has only the in-frame clones, and not every one. The table has just under 65,000 clones, under 80% seen once. These receptors' antigens are unknown. The sample was CD4+ T cells sorted from PBMCs after roughly 19-hour stimulation, taken from a patient who received antiretroviral therapy. Source of these receptors: an adult man with HIV who was CMV-seropositive.

The gene calls are TRBV19 and TRBJ1-4, with 9 bases fitting TRBD1. The germline CDR1 and CDR2 sequences are LNHDA and SQIVND (reference sequence). V lost 5 bases and J lost 8; bases outside the gene matches: 12. The CDR3 has 16 residues. CDR3: CASSPRGRTGVEKLFF. In DNA form, the CDR3 reads TGTGCCAGTAGTCCCCGAGGGAGGACAGGGGTGGAAAAACTGTTTTTT.

This rearrangement joins TRBV19 to TRBJ2-1, with D perhaps matching TRBD2 (6 bases). There are 15 residues in the CDR3. V was shortened by 4 bases and J by 0 bases, with 10 bases between the two germline ends. Germline V lookup: CDR1 LNHDA, CDR2 SQIVND (reference sequence). This CDR3 is CASSRDSSSYNEQFF. The CDR3 nucleotides are TGTGCCAGTAGTAGGGACTCTAGCTCCTACAATGAGCAGTTCTTC.

CDR3 nucleotide sequence: TGTGCCAGCAGTGAAGGGCGGTTCAATCAGCCCCAGCATTTT. Its protein product is CASSEGRFNQPQHF. The chain couples TRBV2 to TRBJ1-5; D not resolved. The CDR3 runs to 14 residues. V shed 1 base and J shed 3 bases, with 7 bases lying between them. Germline V lookup: CDR1 SNHLY, CDR2 FYNNEI.

The chain recombines TRBV9 with TRBJ1-1, with a tentative D call TRBD1 (5 bases). CDR3 size: 14 residues. CDR1 is SGDLS, CDR2 YYNGEE, per germline. V was shortened by 0 bases and J by 1 base, with 7 bases between the two germline ends. In DNA form, the CDR3 reads TGTGCCAGCAGCGTAGATCAGGGGAACACTGAAGCTTTCTTT. Its protein product is CASSVDQGNTEAFF.

J is TRBJ2-7 and V is TRBV28, with TRBD2 matching 7 bases. The CDR3 contains 13 residues. Germline V lookup: CDR1 MDHEN, CDR2 SYDVKM. V shed 4 bases, J shed 7 bases, and the junction held 7 bases outside the gene matches. CDR3 DNA sequence: TGTGCCAGCAGTTCAGTACTAGCGCTGGAGCAGTACTTC. Protein sequence: CASSSVLALEQYF.

This clone occurred a few times. The rearrangement uses TRBV7-2 and TRBJ1-2; D is undetermined. Per the germline V gene, CDR1 is SGHTA and CDR2 is FQGNSA. The V gene lost 1 base and the J gene lost 2 bases, with 5 bases spanning the gap. The CDR3 sequence is 13 residues long. CDR3 in DNA: TGTGCCAGCAGCTTAGTAGGGAACTATGGCTACACCTTC. Protein: CASSLVGNYGYTF.

This chain links TRBV7-9 with TRBJ1-1; D gene uncertain. The germline CDR1 and CDR2 sequences are SEHNR and FQNEAQ (reference sequence). The CDR3 is 12 amino acids. Trimming shortened V by 1 base and J by 13 bases, and 13 bases separated the two germline ends. CDR3 nucleotide sequence: TGTGCCAGCAGCTTAGACACGGGGTGGCTTTTCTTT. It is translated as CASSLDTGWLFF.

The chain combines TRBV28 with TRBJ1-2, with a tentative D call TRBD1 (5 bases). Trimming removed 4 bases from V and 5 bases from J, with 5 bases in between. The CDR3 is 11 amino acids. Germline lookup yields CDR1 MDHEN and CDR2 SYDVKM. The chain's CDR3 is CASSSGYGYTF. The DNA for the CDR3 is TGTGCCAGCAGTTCAGGGTATGGCTACACCTTC.

The rearrangement uses TRBV5-1 and TRBJ1-1, with D possibly TRBD1 on 5 matching bases. CDR1 and CDR2 (germline): SGHRS, YFSETQ. The V and J ends lost 4 bases and 0 bases respectively, with 16 bases between them. This CDR3 contains 16 residues. The CDR3 sequence is CASSLLGATLNTEAFF. CDR3 coding DNA: TGCGCCAGCAGCCTACTCGGGGCGACCCTGAACACTGAAGCTTTCTTT.

V is TRBV6-5 and J is TRBJ1-2; 8 nucleotides match TRBD1. V was clipped by 2 bases and J by 3 bases; unmatched bases: 5. Germline CDR1 MNHEY, CDR2 SVGAGI. This CDR3 spans 15 amino acids. The DNA of the CDR3 is TGTGCCAGCAGTTACGGGCCGGGACAGGACTATGGCTACACCTTC. It encodes CASSYGPGQDYGYTF.